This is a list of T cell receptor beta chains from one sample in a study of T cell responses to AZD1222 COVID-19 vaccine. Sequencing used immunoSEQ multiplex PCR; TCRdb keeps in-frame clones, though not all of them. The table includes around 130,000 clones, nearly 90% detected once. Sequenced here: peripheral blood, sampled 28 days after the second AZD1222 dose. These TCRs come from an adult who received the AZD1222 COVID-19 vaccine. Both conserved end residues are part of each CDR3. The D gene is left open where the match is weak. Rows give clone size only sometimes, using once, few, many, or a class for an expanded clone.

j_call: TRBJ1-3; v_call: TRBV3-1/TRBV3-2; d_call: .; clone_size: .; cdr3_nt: TGTGCCAGCAGCCAAGATCTGAGCTCTGGAAACACCATATATTTT; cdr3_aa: CASSQDLSSGNTIYF
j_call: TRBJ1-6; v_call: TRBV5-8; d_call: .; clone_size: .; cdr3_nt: TGTGCCAGCAGCTTGGCTGACAGACCTTCACCCCTCCACTTT; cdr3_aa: CASSLADRPSPLHF
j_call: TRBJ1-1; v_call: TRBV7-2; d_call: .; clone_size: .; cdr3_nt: TGTGCCAGCAGCAATTACAGGGACGGGAACACTGAAGCTTTCTTT; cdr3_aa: CASSNYRDGNTEAFF
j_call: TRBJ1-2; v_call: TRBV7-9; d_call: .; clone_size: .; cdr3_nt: TGTGCCAGCAGCGAAGGGGGAGGCGGCTACACCTTC; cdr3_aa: CASSEGGGGYTF
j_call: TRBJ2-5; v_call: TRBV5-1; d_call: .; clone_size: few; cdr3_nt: TGCGCCAGCACCTTTTCCTCTACCCCTAAAGAGACCCAGTACTTC; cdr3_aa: CASTFSSTPKETQYF
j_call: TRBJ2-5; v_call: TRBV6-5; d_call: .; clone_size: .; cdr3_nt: TGTGCCAGCGGAGGGAGCGAGACCCAGTACTTC; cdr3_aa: CASGGSETQYF
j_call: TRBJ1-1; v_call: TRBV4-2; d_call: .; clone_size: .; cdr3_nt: TGTGCCAGCAGCCAAGATGGGTTCGAAGCTTTCTTT; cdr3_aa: CASSQDGFEAFF
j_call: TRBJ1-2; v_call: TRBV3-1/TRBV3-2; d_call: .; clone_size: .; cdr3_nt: TGTGCCAGCAGCCCAGCGTACGGGTTGGGTGGCTACACCTTC; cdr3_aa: CASSPAYGLGGYTF
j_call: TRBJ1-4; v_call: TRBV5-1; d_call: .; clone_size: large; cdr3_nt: TGCGCCAGCAGCTCTAGGAAAAATGAAAAACTGTTTTTT; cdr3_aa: CASSSRKNEKLFF
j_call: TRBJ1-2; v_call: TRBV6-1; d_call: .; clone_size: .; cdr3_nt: TGTGCCAGCAGTGAAGGGGGAAGGGGTGGCTACACCTTC; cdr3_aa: CASSEGGRGGYTF
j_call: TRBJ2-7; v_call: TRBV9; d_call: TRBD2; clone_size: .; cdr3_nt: TGTGCCAGCAGCCCTCGACTAGCGCGGGAATACGAGCAGTACTTC; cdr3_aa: CASSPRLAREYEQYF
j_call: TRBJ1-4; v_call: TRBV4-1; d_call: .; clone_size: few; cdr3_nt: TGCGCCAGCAGCCAATTGGGGTCGGCAATTGCTAATGAAAAACTGTTTTTT; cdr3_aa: CASSQLGSAIANEKLFF
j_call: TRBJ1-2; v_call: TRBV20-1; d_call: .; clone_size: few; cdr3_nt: TGCAGTGGGCCTACAGGGAGGTTTTACACCTTC; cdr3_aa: CSGPTGRFYTF
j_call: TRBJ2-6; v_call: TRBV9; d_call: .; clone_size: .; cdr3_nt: TGTGCCAGCAGCAATGACCGGAGCTCTGGGGCCAACGTCCTGACTTTC; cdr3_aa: CASSNDRSSGANVLTF
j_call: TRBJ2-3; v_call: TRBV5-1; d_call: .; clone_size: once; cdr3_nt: TGCGCCAGCAGCTTGACGGATCGCACAGATACGCAGTATTTT; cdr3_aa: CASSLTDRTDTQYF
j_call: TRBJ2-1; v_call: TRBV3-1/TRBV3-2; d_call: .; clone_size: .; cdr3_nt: TGTGCCAGCAGCCAAGTCATGGGGAATTATGAGCAGTTCTTC; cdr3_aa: CASSQVMGNYEQFF
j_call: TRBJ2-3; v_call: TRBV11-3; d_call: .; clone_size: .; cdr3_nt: TGTGCCAGCAGCTTATGGGGAGCGGGCGGAGATACGCAGTATTTT; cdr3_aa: CASSLWGAGGDTQYF
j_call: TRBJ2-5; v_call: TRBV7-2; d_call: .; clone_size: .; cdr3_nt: TGTGCCAGCAGCTTATTCTTAGAGACCCAGTACTTC; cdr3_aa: CASSLFLETQYF
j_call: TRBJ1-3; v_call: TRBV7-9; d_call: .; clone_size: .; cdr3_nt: TGTGCCAGCAGCTTTGAGGGTCCCCGAGCCGGAAACACCATATATTTT; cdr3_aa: CASSFEGPRAGNTIYF
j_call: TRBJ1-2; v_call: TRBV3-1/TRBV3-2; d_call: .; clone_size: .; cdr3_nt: TGTGCCAGCAGCCCGGCACAAAGAGAGGGGGACTATGGCTACACCTTC; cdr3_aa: CASSPAQREGDYGYTF
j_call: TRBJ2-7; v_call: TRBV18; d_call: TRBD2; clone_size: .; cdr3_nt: TGTGCCAGCTCACCACCGGGGGGGGAAGAGCAGTACTTC; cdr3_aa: CASSPPGGEEQYF
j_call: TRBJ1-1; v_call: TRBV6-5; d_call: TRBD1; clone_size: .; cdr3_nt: TGTGCCAGCAGTTACCCCCCGGGACAGGGTGGCACTGAAGCTTTCTTT; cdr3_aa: CASSYPPGQGGTEAFF
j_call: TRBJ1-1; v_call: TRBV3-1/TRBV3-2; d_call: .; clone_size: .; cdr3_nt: TGTGCCAGCAGCCTTTCGTTCCAGAACACTGAAGCTTTCTTT; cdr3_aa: CASSLSFQNTEAFF
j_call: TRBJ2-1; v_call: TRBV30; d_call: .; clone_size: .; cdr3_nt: TGTGCCTGGAGTGTACTTCACGGTGAGCAGTTCTTC; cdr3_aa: CAWSVLHGEQFF